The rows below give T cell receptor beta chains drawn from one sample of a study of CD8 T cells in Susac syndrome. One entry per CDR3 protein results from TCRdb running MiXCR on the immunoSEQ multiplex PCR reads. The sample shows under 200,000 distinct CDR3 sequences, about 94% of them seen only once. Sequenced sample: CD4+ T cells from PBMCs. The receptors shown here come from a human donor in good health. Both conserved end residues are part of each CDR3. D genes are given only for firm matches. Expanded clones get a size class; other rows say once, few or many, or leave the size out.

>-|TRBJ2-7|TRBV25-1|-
CASSAPGPSAYEQYF
TGTGCCAGCAGTGCCCCGGGCCCTTCCGCCTACGAGCAGTACTTC
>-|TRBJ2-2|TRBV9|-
CASSARQMNTGELFF
TGTGCCAGCAGCGCGAGGCAGATGAACACCGGGGAGCTGTTTTTT
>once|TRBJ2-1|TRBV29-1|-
CSVEVFGGGLYNEQFF
TGCAGCGTTGAAGTGTTCGGAGGGGGACTCTACAATGAGCAGTTCTTC
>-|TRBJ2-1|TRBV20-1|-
CSARSDKYNEQFF
TGCAGTGCTAGATCTGACAAATACAATGAGCAGTTCTTC
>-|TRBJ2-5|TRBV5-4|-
CASSLGQAVETQYF
TGTGCCAGCAGCTTGGGGCAGGCAGTAGAGACCCAGTACTTC
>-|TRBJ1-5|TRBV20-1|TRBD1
CSARVGQGGINQPQHF
TGCAGTGCTAGAGTGGGACAGGGGGGTATCAATCAGCCCCAGCATTTT
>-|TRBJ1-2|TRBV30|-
CAWSVPSAQGGYGYTF
TGTGCCTGGAGTGTCCCCTCAGCACAGGGTGGCTATGGCTACACCTTC
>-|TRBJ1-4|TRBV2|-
CASSPQPGNEKLFF
TGTGCCAGCAGCCCCCAACCGGGTAATGAAAAACTGTTTTTT
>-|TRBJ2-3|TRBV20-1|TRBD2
CSARARGGTRTDTQYF
TGCAGTGCTAGGGCCCGCGGGGGGACCCGCACAGATACGCAGTATTTT
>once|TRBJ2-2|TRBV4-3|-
CASSQVPGPLDGGELFF
TGCGCCAGCAGCCAAGTCCCCGGTCCCCTGGACGGCGGGGAGCTGTTTTTT
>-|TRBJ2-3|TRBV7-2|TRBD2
CASKEVGGRADTQYF
TGTGCCAGCAAAGAAGTCGGGGGGAGGGCAGATACGCAGTATTTT
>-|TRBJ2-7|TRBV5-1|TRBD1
CASSQTGGEQYF
TGCGCCAGCAGCCAGACAGGGGGCGAGCAGTACTTC
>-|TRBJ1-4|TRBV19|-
CASSSQGTGEKLFF
TGTGCCAGTAGTTCCCAGGGGACGGGAGAAAAACTGTTTTTT
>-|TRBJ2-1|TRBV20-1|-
CSALDGTNEQFF
TGCAGTGCCTTGGACGGAACCAATGAGCAGTTCTTC
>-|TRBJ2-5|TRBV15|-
CATSSSVTAQETQYF
TGTGCCACCAGCTCGTCCGTAACCGCGCAAGAGACCCAGTACTTC
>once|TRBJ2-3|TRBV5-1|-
CASSLVGNTDTQYF
TGCGCCAGCAGCTTGGTTGGTAACACAGATACGCAGTATTTT
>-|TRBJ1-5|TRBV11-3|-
CASSLEQVDSNQPQHF
TGTGCCAGCAGCTTAGAGCAGGTTGACAGCAATCAGCCCCAGCATTTT
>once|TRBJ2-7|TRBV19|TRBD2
CASSGASGGLEQYF
TGTGCCAGTAGTGGGGCTAGCGGAGGCCTTGAGCAGTACTTC
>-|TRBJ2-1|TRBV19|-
CASSGGTFRREQFF
TGTGCCAGTAGTGGGGGGACTTTCCGAAGGGAGCAGTTCTTC
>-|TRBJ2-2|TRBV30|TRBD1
CAWSQRQGSGELFF
TGTGCCTGGAGCCAGAGACAGGGTTCCGGGGAGCTGTTTTTT
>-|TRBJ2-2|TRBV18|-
CASSPRPGAGELFF
TGTGCCAGCTCACCGCGACCAGGAGCCGGGGAGCTGTTTTTT
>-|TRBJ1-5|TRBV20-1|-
CSARLGGNQPQHF
TGCAGTGCGCGTCTAGGGGGCAATCAGCCCCAGCATTTT
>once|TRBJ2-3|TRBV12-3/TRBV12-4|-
CASSLREEADTQYF
TGTGCCAGCAGTTTGAGGGAAGAGGCAGATACGCAGTATTTT
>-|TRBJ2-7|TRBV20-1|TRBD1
CSAGQGHYEQYF
TGCAGTGCCGGACAGGGGCACTACGAGCAGTACTTC
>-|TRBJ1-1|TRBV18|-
CASSPLPENTEAFF
TGTGCCAGCTCACCACTGCCCGAGAACACTGAAGCTTTCTTT
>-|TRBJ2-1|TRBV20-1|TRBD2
CSATGGNNEQFF
TGCAGTGCTACGGGGGGGAACAATGAGCAGTTCTTC
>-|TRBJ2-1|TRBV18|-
CASSPHAGDNEQFF
TGTGCCAGCTCACCACATGCAGGGGACAATGAGCAGTTCTTC
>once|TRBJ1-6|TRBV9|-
CASSPTGSNSPLHF
TGTGCCAGCAGCCCCACAGGGTCGAATTCACCCCTCCACTTT
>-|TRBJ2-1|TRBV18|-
CASSGSGFYNEQFF
TGTGCCAGCTCCGGGAGCGGGTTCTACAATGAGCAGTTCTTC
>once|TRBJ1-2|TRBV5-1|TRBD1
CASSRGDSQDYGYTF
TGCGCCAGCAGCCGAGGGGACAGCCAGGACTATGGCTACACCTTC
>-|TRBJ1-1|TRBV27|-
CASSLTRGHTEAFF
TGTGCCAGCAGTTTAACCAGGGGACACACTGAAGCTTTCTTT
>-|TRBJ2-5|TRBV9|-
CASSSSGLTQETQYF
TGTGCCAGCAGCTCCAGCGGACTAACCCAAGAGACCCAGTACTTC
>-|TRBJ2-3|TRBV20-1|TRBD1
CSANIDRGITDTQYF
TGCAGTGCTAACATCGACAGGGGGATTACAGATACGCAGTATTTT
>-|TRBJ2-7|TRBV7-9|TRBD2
CASTHTSGSSYEQYF
TGTGCCAGCACCCACACTAGCGGGAGCTCCTACGAGCAGTACTTC
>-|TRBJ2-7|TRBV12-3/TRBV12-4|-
CASSLWGSDEQYF
TGTGCCAGCAGTTTGTGGGGGTCTGACGAGCAGTACTTC
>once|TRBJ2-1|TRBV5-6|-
CASTFQGLGSDNEQFF
TGTGCCAGCACCTTCCAAGGGCTGGGGTCGGACAATGAGCAGTTCTTC
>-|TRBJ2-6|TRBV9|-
CASSAVGANVLTF
TGTGCCAGCAGCGCCGTTGGGGCCAACGTCCTGACTTTC
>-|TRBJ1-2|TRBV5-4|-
CASSGGSWGERSYTF
TGTGCCAGCAGCGGAGGCTCGTGGGGGGAGAGGAGCTACACCTTC
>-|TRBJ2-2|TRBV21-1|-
CASSKEKARRGFGELFF
TGTGCCAGCAGCAAAGAAAAGGCCAGGAGGGGGTTCGGGGAGCTGTTTTTT
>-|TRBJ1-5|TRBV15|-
CATSNGLGAALKPQHF
TGTGCCACCAGCAACGGGCTGGGGGCGGCTTTAAAGCCCCAGCATTTT
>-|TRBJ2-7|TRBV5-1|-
CASRGTFSYEQYF
TGCGCCAGCAGAGGGACGTTCTCCTACGAGCAGTACTTC
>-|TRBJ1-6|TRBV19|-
CATRDRLNSPLHF
TGTGCCACACGGGACCGCCTTAATTCACCCCTCCACTTT
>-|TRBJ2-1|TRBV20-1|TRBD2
CSAEAGGPSSYNEQFF
TGCAGTGCTGAAGCGGGGGGGCCGAGCTCCTACAATGAGCAGTTCTTC
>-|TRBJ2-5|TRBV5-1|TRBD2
CASSPGLAGPGETQYF
TGCGCCAGCAGCCCGGGACTAGCGGGGCCCGGGGAGACCCAGTACTTC